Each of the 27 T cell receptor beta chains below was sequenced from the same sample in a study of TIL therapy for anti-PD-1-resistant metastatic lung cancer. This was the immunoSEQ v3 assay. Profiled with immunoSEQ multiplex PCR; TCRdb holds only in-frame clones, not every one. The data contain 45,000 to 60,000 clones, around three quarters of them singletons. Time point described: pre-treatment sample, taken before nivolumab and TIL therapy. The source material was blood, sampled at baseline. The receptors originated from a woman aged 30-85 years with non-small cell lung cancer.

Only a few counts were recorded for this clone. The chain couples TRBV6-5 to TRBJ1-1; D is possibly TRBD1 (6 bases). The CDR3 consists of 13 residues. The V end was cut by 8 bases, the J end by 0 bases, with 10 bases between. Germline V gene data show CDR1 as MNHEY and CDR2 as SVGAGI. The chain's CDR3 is CASWDNMNTEAFF. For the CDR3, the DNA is TGTGCCAGCTGGGACAACATGAACACTGAAGCTTTCTTT.

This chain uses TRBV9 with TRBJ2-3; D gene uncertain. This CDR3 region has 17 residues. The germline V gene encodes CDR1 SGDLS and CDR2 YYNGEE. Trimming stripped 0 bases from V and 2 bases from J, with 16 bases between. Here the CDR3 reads CASSVAPPGRLTDTQYF. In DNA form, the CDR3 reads TGTGCCAGCAGCGTAGCACCACCCGGACGGCTCACAGATACGCAGTATTTT.

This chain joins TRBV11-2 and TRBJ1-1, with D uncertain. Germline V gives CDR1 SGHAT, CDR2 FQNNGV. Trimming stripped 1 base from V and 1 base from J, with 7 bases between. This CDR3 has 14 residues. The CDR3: CASSLVGPNTEAFF. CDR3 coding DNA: TGTGCCAGCAGCTTAGTCGGGCCGAACACTGAAGCTTTCTTT.

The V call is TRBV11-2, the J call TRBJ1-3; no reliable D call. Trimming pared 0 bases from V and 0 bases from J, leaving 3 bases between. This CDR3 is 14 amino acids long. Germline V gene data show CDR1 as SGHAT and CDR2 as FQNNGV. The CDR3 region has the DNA TGTGCCAGCAGCTTAGACAGCTCTGGAAACACCATATATTTT. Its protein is CASSLDSSGNTIYF.

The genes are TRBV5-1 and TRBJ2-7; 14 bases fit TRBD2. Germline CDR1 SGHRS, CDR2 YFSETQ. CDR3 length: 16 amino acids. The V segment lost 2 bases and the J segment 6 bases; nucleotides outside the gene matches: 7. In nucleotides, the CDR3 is TGCGCCAGCAGCTTAGGGACTAGCGGGGGCCGGGGCGAGCAGTACTTC. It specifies CASSLGTSGGRGEQYF.

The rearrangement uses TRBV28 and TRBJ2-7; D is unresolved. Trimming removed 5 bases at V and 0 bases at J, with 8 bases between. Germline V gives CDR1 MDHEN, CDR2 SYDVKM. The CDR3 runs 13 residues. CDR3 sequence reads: CASSPSSSYEQYF. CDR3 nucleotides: TGTGCCAGCAGTCCTTCAAGCTCCTACGAGCAGTACTTC.

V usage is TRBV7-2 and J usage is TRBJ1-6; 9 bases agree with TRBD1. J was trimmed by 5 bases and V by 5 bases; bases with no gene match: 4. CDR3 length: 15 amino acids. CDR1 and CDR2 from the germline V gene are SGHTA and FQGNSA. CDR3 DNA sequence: TGTGCCAGCAGCCCACAGGGGGCTAATAATTCACCCCTCCACTTT. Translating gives CASSPQGANNSPLHF.

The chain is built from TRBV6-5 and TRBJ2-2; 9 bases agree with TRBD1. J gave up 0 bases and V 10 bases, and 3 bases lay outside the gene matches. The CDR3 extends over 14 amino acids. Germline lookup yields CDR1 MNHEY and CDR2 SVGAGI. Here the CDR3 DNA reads TGTGCCACCAGGACAGGGGCGAACACCGGGGAGCTGTTTTTT. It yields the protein CATRTGANTGELFF.

The CDR3: CASSVRGGNNEQFF. CDR3 nucleotides: TGTGCCAGCAGTGTTCGGGGGGGCAACAATGAGCAGTTCTTC. The chain recombines TRBV28 with TRBJ2-1; 8 positions match TRBD2. Trimming at V came to 5 bases and at J to 5 bases, leaving 5 bases not matched to a gene. From germline, CDR1 is MDHEN and CDR2 SYDVKM. The CDR3 extends over 14 amino acids.

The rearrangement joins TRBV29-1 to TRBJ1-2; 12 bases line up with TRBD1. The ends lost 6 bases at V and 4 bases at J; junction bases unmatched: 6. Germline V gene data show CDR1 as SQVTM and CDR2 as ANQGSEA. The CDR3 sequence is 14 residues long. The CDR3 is CSVHPGQGAYGYTF. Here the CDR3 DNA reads TGCAGCGTCCACCCGGGACAGGGGGCCTATGGCTACACCTTC. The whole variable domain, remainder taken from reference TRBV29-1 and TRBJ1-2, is SAVISQKPSRDICQRGTSLTIQCQVDSQVTMMFWYRQQPGQSLTLIATANQGSEATYESGFVIDKFPISRPNLTFSTLTVSNMSPEDSSIYLCSVHPGQGAYGYTFGSGTRLTVV.

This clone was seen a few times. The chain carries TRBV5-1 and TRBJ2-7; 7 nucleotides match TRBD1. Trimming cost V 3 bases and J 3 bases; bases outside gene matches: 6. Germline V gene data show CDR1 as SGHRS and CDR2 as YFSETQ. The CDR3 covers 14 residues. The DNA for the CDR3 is TGCGCCAGCAGCTCCGGGACAGCCTACTACGAGCAGTACTTC. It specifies CASSSGTAYYEQYF.

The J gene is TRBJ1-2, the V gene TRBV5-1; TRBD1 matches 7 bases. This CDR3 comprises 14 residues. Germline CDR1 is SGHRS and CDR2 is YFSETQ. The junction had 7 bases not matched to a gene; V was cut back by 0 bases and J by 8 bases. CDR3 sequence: CASSLETGLLGYTF. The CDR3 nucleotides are TGCGCCAGCAGCTTGGAGACAGGGCTTTTAGGCTACACCTTC.

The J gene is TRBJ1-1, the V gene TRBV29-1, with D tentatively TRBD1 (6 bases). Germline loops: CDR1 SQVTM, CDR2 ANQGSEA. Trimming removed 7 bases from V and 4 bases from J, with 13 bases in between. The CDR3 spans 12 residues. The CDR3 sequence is CSGLRGSTEAFF. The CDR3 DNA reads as TGCAGCGGGCTTAGGGGGTCCACTGAAGCTTTCTTT.

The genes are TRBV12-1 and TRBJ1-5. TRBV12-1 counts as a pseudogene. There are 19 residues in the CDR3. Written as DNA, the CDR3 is TGTGCCAGCAGCTTTTACCGTCAGGGGCGGGGGGCCGGCAATCAGCCCCAGCATTTT. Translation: CASSFYRQGRGAGNQPQHF.

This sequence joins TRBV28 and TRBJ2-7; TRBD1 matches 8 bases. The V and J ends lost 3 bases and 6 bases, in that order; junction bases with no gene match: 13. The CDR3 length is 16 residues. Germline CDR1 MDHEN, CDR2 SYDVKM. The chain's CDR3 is CASSFVPGQARSEQYF. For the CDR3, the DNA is TGTGCCAGCAGTTTCGTACCGGGACAGGCCCGGAGCGAGCAGTACTTC.

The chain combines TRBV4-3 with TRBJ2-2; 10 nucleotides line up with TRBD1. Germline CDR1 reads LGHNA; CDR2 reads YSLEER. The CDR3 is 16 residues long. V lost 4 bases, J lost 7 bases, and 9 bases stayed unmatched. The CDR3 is CASSRNLGQGNGELFF. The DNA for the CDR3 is TGCGCCAGCAGCCGGAACCTGGGACAGGGGAACGGGGAGCTGTTTTTT.

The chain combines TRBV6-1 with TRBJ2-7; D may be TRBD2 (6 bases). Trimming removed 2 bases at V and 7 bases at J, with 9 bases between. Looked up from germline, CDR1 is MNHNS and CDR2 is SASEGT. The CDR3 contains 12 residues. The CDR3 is CASSELAGEQYF. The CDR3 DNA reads TGTGCCAGCAGTGAACTGGCGGGGGAGCAGTACTTC.

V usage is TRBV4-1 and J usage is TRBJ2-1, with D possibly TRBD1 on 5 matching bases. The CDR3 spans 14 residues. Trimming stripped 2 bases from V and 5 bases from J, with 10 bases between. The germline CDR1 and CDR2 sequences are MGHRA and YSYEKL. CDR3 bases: TGCGCCAGCAGCCAATGGACAAGGGACAATGAGCAGTTCTTC. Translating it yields CASSQWTRDNEQFF.

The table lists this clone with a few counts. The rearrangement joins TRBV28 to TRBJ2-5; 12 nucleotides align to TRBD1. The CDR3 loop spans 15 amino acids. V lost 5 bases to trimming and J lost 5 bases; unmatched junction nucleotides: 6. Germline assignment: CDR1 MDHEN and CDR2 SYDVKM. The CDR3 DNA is TGTGCCAGCAGTGCGGGACAGGGGGCGGTGGAGACCCAGTACTTC. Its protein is CASSAGQGAVETQYF.

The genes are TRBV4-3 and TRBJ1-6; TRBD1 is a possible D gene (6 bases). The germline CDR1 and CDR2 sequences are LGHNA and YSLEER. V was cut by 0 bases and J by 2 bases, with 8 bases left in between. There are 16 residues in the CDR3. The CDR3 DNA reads TGCGCCAGCAGCCAAGACAGGGGAGCCTATAATTCACCCCTCCACTTT. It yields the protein CASSQDRGAYNSPLHF.

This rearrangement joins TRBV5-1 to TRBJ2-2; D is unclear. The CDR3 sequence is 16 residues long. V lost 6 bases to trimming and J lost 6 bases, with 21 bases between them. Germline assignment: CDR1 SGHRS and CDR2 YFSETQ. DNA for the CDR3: TGCGCCAGCATGGACCCATCTCGAGAATTACCCGGGGAGCTGTTTTTT. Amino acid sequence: CASMDPSRELPGELFF.

The CDR3 DNA reads as TGCAGCGTTGCTTGGGGGGGCTCCTACAATGAGCAGTTCTTC. Protein sequence: CSVAWGGSYNEQFF. The chain has TRBV29-1 and TRBJ2-1, with 7 bases lining up with TRBD2. Germline assignment: CDR1 SQVTM and CDR2 ANQGSEA. This CDR3 comprises 14 residues. The V gene end was trimmed by 4 bases and the J gene end by 0 bases; junction bases not matched to a gene: 3.

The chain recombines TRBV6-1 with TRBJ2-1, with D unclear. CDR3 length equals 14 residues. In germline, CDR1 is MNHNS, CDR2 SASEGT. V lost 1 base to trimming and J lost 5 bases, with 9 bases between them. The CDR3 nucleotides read TGTGCCAGCAGTGAAGAGATGACTCACAATGAGCAGTTCTTC. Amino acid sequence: CASSEEMTHNEQFF.

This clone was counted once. DNA of the CDR3: TGTGCCAGCAGCTTAGGGAGTCTCTCCTACAATGAGCAGTTCTTC. Protein product: CASSLGSLSYNEQFF. J is TRBJ2-1 and V is TRBV7-9; no reliable D call. Looked up from germline, CDR1 is SEHNR and CDR2 is FQNEAQ (reference sequence). This CDR3 has 15 amino acids. V was shortened by 1 base and J by 0 bases, with 7 bases between the two germline ends. The full variable domain, rest sourced from reference TRBV7-9 and TRBJ2-1, is DTGVSQNPRHKITKRGQNVTFRCDPISEHNRLYWYRQTLGQGPEFLTYFQNEAQLEKSRLLSDRFSAERPKGSFSTLEIQRTEQGDSAMYLCASSLGSLSYNEQFFGPGTRLTVL.

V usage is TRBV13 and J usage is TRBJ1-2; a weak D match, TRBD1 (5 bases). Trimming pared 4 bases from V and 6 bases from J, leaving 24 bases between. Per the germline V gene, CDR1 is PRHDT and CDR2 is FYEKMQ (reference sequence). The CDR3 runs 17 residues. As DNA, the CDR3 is TGTGCCAGCAGCTCCCTCCTGCGGGACGCGGAAGGCGATGGCTACACCTTC. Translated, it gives CASSSLLRDAEGDGYTF.

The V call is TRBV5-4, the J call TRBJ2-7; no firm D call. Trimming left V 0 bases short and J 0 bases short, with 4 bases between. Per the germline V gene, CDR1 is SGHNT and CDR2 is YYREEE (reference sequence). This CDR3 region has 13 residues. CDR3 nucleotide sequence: TGTGCCAGCAGCTTGGGGAGCTCCTACGAGCAGTACTTC. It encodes CASSLGSSYEQYF.

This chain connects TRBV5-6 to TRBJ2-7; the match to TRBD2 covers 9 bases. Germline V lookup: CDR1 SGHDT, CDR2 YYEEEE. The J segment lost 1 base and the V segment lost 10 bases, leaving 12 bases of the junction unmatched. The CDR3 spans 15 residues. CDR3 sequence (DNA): TGTGCCGCGGGAATAGCGGGGGCGCCTTCCTACGAGCAGTACTTC. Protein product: CAAGIAGAPSYEQYF.